Listed below are T cell receptor beta chains from one sample, sequenced in a study of control samples from healthy donors and cancer patients. TCRdb's copy holds only in-frame clones and misses some; the assay was immunoSEQ multiplex PCR. The repertoire holds about 120,000 clones, with around 90% as singletons. Material: blood. The receptors come from a man aged 35 to 55 in good health. The CDR3 runs from the conserved cysteine through the conserved F or W. D genes are given only for firm matches. Clone size is given for some rows only: seen once, a few or many times, or a class if the clone is expanded.

-	-	TRBV27	TRBJ2-7	CASSPLLRRLGEQYF	TGTGCCAGCTCACCTCTCCTCCGCCGTCTAGGCGAGCAGTACTTC
-	-	TRBV11-2	TRBJ2-5	CASSLSWRETQYF	TGTGCCAGCAGCTTAAGTTGGCGGGAGACCCAGTACTTC
-	-	TRBV30	TRBJ1-4	CAWSQKGGRTEKLFF	TGTGCCTGGAGTCAGAAGGGGGGGAGAACTGAAAAACTGTTTTTT
TRBD1	-	TRBV11-2	TRBJ2-7	CASSSPRDSYEQYF	TGTGCCAGCAGCTCCCCCAGGGACAGCTACGAGCAGTACTTC
-	-	TRBV15	TRBJ1-5	CATSRDGRVNQPQHF	TGTGCCACCAGCAGAGATGGAAGGGTCAATCAGCCCCAGCATTTT
TRBD1	-	TRBV10-2	TRBJ2-7	CASSDYGTGHDEQYF	TGCGCCAGCAGTGACTACGGGACAGGGCACGACGAGCAGTACTTC
-	-	TRBV7-3	TRBJ2-3	CASSLTRTISTDTQYF	TGTGCCAGCAGCTTAACTCGGACTATCAGCACAGATACGCAGTATTTT
TRBD2	-	TRBV5-4	TRBJ2-3	CASSLGGGGTDTQYF	TGTGCCAGCAGCTTGGGCGGGGGTGGCACAGATACGCAGTATTTT
-	-	TRBV28	TRBJ1-3	CASIRRGAGGNTIYF	TGTGCCAGCATCCGTCGGGGGGCCGGAGGAAACACCATATATTTT
-	-	TRBV29-1	TRBJ2-2	CSVVGRGNTGELFF	TGCAGCGTTGTTGGACGGGGGAACACCGGGGAGCTGTTTTTT
-	-	TRBV11-2	TRBJ2-3	CASLRADTDTQYF	TGTGCCAGCCTCCGGGCCGACACAGATACGCAGTATTTT
-	-	TRBV30	TRBJ2-2	CAWSSGRVLTGELFF	TGTGCCTGGAGCTCTGGCAGGGTCCTCACCGGGGAGCTGTTTTTT
-	-	TRBV3-1/TRBV3-2	TRBJ2-7	CASSQKQGFYEQYF	TGTGCCAGCAGCCAAAAGCAGGGGTTCTACGAGCAGTACTTC
-	-	TRBV4-1	TRBJ2-7	CASSHSTYEQYF	TGCGCCAGCAGCCACTCAACCTACGAGCAGTACTTC
-	-	TRBV19	TRBJ2-7	CATSLANREQYF	TGTGCCACCTCTCTCGCGAATCGCGAGCAGTACTTC
-	-	TRBV29-1	TRBJ2-3	CSAKGRPGQPRTDTQYF	TGCAGCGCCAAGGGCCGACCGGGACAACCACGGACAGATACGCAGTATTTT
TRBD1	-	TRBV7-9	TRBJ1-2	CASSIQGAHYYGYTF	TGTGCCAGCAGCATACAGGGGGCCCACTACTATGGCTACACCTTC
-	-	TRBV11-2	TRBJ1-4	CASSLRGVVGTNEKLFF	TGTGCCAGCAGCTTACGGGGGGTTGTTGGAACTAATGAAAAACTGTTTTTT
-	-	TRBV7-8	TRBJ2-1	CASSSQGGTDEQFF	TGTGCCAGCAGCTCACAGGGTGGTACGGATGAGCAGTTCTTC
-	-	TRBV20-1	TRBJ2-2	CSARYTGELFF	TGCAGTGCAAGGTACACCGGGGAGCTGTTTTTT
TRBD1	-	TRBV12-3/TRBV12-4	TRBJ1-4	CASSLTGEVLFF	TGTGCCAGCAGCCTGACAGGGGAGGTACTGTTTTTT
TRBD1	-	TRBV7-9	TRBJ2-7	CASSPDREVDEQYF	TGTGCCAGCAGCCCGGACAGGGAAGTCGACGAGCAGTACTTC
-	-	TRBV19	TRBJ2-7	CASSGTGSSYEQYF	TGTGCCAGTAGTGGAACAGGGAGCTCCTACGAGCAGTACTTC
-	-	TRBV5-4	TRBJ2-1	CASSFPRDNEQFF	TGTGCCAGCAGCTTCCCTAGGGACAATGAGCAGTTCTTC
-	-	TRBV2	TRBJ1-2	CVSILLGAGGYTF	TGTGTCAGCATCTTGTTGGGGGCGGGTGGCTACACCTTC
-	-	TRBV14	TRBJ2-1	CASSRGLTSYNEQFF	TGTGCCAGCAGCCGGGGGCTAACTAGCTACAATGAGCAGTTCTTC
-	-	TRBV5-6	TRBJ1-2	CASSLGGRGYTF	TGTGCCAGCAGCTTGGGAGGAAGGGGCTACACCTTC
-	-	TRBV3-1/TRBV3-2	TRBJ2-3	CASSPSTDTQYF	TGTGCCAGCAGCCCTAGCACAGATACGCAGTATTTT
-	-	TRBV20-1	TRBJ1-1	CSATPGTEAFF	TGCAGTGCTACACCGGGCACTGAAGCTTTCTTT
-	-	TRBV11-2	TRBJ1-2	CASSHRTFKGYTF	TGTGCCAGCAGTCACAGGACTTTTAAAGGCTACACCTTC
-	-	TRBV3-1/TRBV3-2	TRBJ2-5	CASSQASLGGGTQYF	TGTGCCAGCAGCCAAGCCTCTTTAGGGGGGGGGACCCAGTACTTC
TRBD2	once	TRBV7-8	TRBJ2-5	CASSLIRGGSGETQYF	TGTGCCAGCAGCTTAATTCGGGGGGGGAGTGGAGAGACCCAGTACTTC
-	-	TRBV9	TRBJ1-1	CASSVALTHDTEAFF	TGTGCCAGCAGCGTAGCCCTGACACACGACACTGAAGCTTTCTTT
-	-	TRBV6-1	TRBJ2-6	CASSEGSGLWANVLTF	TGTGCCAGCAGTGAAGGGTCAGGGCTCTGGGCCAACGTCCTGACTTTC
TRBD2	-	TRBV6-1	TRBJ2-3	CASSEEGAAGGLTDTQYF	TGTGCCAGCAGTGAAGAGGGGGCAGCGGGGGGTCTCACAGATACGCAGTATTTT
TRBD1	-	TRBV7-9	TRBJ1-1	CAGQTGGRSEAFF	TGTGCCGGACAAACAGGGGGCCGATCTGAAGCTTTCTTT
-	-	TRBV18	TRBJ2-7	CASSPPGGVDEQYF	TGTGCCAGCTCACCACCCGGGGGCGTGGACGAGCAGTACTTC
-	-	TRBV12-3/TRBV12-4	TRBJ2-2	CASTLRVTGELFF	TGTGCCAGCACCCTAAGGGTGACCGGGGAGCTGTTTTTT
TRBD1	-	TRBV10-3	TRBJ1-2	CAISEQDRVYGYTF	TGTGCCATCAGTGAACAGGACAGGGTCTATGGCTACACCTTC
-	-	TRBV19	TRBJ2-1	CASSSNEQFF	TGTGCCAGTAGTAGCAATGAGCAGTTCTTC
-	-	TRBV7-8	TRBJ2-2	CASSLESGVNTGELFF	TGTGCCAGCAGCTTAGAATCCGGAGTGAACACCGGGGAGCTGTTTTTT
-	-	TRBV6-6	TRBJ2-5	CATFGGGWQETQYF	TGTGCCACCTTTGGAGGTGGTTGGCAAGAGACCCAGTACTTC
-	-	TRBV18	TRBJ2-7	CASSPRETDSYEQYF	TGTGCCAGCTCACCAAGGGAGACAGACTCCTACGAGCAGTACTTC
-	-	TRBV9	TRBJ2-3	CASSVVGLADTQYF	TGTGCCAGCAGCGTAGTAGGGCTTGCAGATACGCAGTATTTT
-	-	TRBV6-1	TRBJ2-2	CASSEVAAGVGNTGELFF	TGTGCCAGCAGTGAAGTTGCGGCAGGAGTGGGGAACACCGGGGAGCTGTTTTTT
-	-	TRBV7-2	TRBJ1-3	CASSFYRAGNTIYF	TGTGCCAGCAGCTTTTACAGGGCTGGAAACACCATATATTTT
-	-	TRBV5-1	TRBJ2-7	CASSLGGAEISYEQYF	TGCGCCAGCAGCCTCGGAGGGGCGGAGATCTCCTACGAGCAGTACTTC